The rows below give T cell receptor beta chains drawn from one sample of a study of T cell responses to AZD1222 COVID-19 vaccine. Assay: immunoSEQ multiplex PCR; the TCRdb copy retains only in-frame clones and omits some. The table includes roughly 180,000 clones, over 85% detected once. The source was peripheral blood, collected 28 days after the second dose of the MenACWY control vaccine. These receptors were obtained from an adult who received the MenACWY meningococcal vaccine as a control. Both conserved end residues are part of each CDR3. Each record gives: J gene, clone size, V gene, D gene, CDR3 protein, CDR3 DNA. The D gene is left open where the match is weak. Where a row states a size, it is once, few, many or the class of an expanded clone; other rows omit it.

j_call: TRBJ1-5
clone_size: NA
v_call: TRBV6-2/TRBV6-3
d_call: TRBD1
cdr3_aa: CASSSPGGTKSNQPQHF
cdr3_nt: TGTGCCAGCAGTTCCCCAGGGGGTACGAAGAGCAATCAGCCCCAGCATTTT

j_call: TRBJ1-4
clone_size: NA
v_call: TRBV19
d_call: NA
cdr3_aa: CASSIPFLGGEKLFF
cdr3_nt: TGTGCCAGTAGTATCCCCTTCCTAGGGGGTGAAAAACTGTTTTTT

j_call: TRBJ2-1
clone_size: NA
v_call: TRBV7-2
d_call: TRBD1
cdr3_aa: CASSSWDRNEQFF
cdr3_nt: TGTGCCAGCAGCAGCTGGGACAGGAATGAGCAGTTCTTC

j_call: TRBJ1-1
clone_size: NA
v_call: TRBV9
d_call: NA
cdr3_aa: CASSPLGDTEAFF
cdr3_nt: TGTGCCAGCAGCCCCCTCGGGGACACTGAAGCTTTCTTT

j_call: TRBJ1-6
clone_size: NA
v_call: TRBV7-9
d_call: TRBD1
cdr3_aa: CASSYGQALYNSPLHF
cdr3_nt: TGTGCCAGCAGCTACGGACAGGCGCTCTATAATTCACCCCTCCACTTT

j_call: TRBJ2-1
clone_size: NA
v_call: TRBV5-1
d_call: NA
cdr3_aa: CASSFGLDYNEQFF
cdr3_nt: TGCGCCAGCAGCTTTGGACTCGACTACAATGAGCAGTTCTTC

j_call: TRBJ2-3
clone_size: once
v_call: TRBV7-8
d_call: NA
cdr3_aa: CASSLVGGLSDTQYF
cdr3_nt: TGTGCCAGCAGCTTAGTTGGGGGGTTGTCAGATACGCAGTATTTT

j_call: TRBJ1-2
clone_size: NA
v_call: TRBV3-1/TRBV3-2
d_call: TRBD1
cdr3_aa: CASSHDGQGGYGYTF
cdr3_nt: TGTGCCAGCAGCCACGATGGACAGGGAGGCTATGGCTACACCTTC

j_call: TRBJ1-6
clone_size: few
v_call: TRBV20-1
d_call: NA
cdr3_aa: CSASSLAASSYNSPLHF
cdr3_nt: TGCAGTGCTAGTTCCCTGGCAGCCAGCTCCTATAATTCACCCCTCCACTTT

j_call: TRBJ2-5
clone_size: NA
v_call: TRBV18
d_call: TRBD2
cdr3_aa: CASSPLAGGGTQETQYF
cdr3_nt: TGTGCCAGCTCACCATTAGCTGGCGGGGGGACCCAAGAGACCCAGTACTTC

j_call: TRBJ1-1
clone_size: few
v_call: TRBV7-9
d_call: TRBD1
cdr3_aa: CASSLGGTVDEAFF
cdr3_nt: TGTGCCAGCAGCTTAGGTGGGACAGTAGATGAAGCTTTCTTT

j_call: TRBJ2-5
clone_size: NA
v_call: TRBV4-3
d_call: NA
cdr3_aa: CASSQAYTGSETQYF
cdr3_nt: TGCGCCAGCAGCCAAGCCTATACAGGGTCGGAGACCCAGTACTTC

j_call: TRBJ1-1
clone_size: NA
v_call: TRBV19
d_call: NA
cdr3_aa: CASSIPRGMNTEAFF
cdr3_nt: TGTGCCAGTAGTATCCCCAGGGGAATGAACACTGAAGCTTTCTTT

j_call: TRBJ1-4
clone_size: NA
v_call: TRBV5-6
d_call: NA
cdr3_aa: CASSAYRDTYEKLFF
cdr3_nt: TGTGCCAGCAGCGCCTATAGGGACACATATGAAAAACTGTTTTTT

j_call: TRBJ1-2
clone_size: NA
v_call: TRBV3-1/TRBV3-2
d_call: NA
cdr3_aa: CASSLARRNYGYTF
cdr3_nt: TGTGCCAGCAGCCTCGCTAGAAGAAACTATGGCTACACCTTC

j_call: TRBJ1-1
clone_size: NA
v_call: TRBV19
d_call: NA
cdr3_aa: CASRAGWGTEAFF
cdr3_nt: TGTGCCAGTAGGGCTGGATGGGGCACTGAAGCTTTCTTT

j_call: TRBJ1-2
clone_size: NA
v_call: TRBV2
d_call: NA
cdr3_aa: CASSRPINYGYTF
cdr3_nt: TGTGCCAGCAGCCGACCTATTAACTATGGCTACACCTTC

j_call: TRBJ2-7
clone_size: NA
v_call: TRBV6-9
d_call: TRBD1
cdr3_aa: CASRLRQGARAGLEQYF
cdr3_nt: TGTGCCAGCAGACTACGACAGGGGGCTCGTGCCGGTCTCGAGCAGTACTTC

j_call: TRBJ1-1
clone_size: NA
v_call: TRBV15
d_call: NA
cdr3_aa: CATSRGGYLEGTEAFF
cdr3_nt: TGTGCCACCAGCAGAGGGGGTTACCTGGAGGGGACTGAAGCTTTCTTT

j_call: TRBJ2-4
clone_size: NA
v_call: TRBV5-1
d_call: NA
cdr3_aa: CASSSGSRGAKNIQYF
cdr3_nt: TGCGCCAGCAGCTCGGGATCCAGGGGAGCCAAAAACATTCAGTACTTC

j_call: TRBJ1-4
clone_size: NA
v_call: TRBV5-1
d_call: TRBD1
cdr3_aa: CASQGGTGATNEKLFF
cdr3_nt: TGCGCCAGCCAAGGCGGGACAGGGGCAACTAATGAAAAACTGTTTTTT

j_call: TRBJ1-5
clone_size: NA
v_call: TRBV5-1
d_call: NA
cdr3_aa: CASSLVPDSNQPQHF
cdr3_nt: TGCGCCAGCAGCTTGGTTCCGGATAGCAATCAGCCCCAGCATTTT